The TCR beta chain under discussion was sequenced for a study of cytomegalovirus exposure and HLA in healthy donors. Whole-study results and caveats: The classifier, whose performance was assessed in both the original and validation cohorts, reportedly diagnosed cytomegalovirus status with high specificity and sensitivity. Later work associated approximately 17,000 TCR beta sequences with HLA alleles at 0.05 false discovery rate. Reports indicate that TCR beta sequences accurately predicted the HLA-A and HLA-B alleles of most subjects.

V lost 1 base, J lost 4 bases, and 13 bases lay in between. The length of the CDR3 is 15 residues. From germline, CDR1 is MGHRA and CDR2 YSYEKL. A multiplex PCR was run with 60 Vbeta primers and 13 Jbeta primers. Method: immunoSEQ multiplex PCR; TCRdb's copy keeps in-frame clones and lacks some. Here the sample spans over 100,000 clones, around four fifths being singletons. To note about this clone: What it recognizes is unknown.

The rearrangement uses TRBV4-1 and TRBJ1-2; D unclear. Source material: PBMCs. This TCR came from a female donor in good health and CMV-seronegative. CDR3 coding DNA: TGCGCCAGCAGCCAAGGTGCAAGGGCGGGCTATGGCTACACCTTC. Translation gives CASSQGARAGYGYTF.